Listed below are T cell receptor beta chains from one sample, sequenced in a study of shared clonotypes between healthy human individuals. Profiling relied on immunoSEQ multiplex PCR, and the TCRdb table lists in-frame clones only, not all of them. Of fewer than 2.5 million clones listed, 80% to 95% are singletons. Input material: naive CD4+ T cells from PBMCs. The receptors stem from a man between 18 and 29 years old in good health. Some clones in this sample may be carry-over from other donors' samples. Each CDR3 is given with its conserved first and last residue. The D gene is left open where the match is weak. Rows may omit the clone size; those that give it use once, few, many or a size class.

clone size	V gene	D gene	J gene	CDR3 DNA	CDR3 protein
.	TRBV5-8	TRBD1	TRBJ1-2	TGTGCCAGCAGCTTGGTCAGGGGGAGGAGTGGCTACACCTTC	CASSLVRGRSGYTF
.	TRBV28	.	TRBJ1-5	TGTGCCAGCAGTTCGATTCAGCCCCAGCATTTT	CASSSIQPQHF
.	TRBV7-9	.	TRBJ2-7	TGTGCCAGCAGCTTGAGGGACGGACTCGATTACGAGCAGTACTTC	CASSLRDGLDYEQYF
.	TRBV7-9	TRBD2	TRBJ2-1	TGTGCCAGCAGCCTAGCGGGAGCATATGAGCAGTTCTTC	CASSLAGAYEQFF
.	TRBV12-1	.	TRBJ2-2	TGTGCCAGCAGCTTTCATGCGGGAGGGCCCCCCGGGGAGCTGTTTTTT	CASSFHAGGPPGELFF
.	TRBV5-1	.	TRBJ1-1	TGCGCCAGCAGCTTGGCCCCCGGCGGGATAAGCACTGAAGCTTTCTTT	CASSLAPGGISTEAFF
.	TRBV10-3	.	TRBJ1-1	TGTGCCATCAGTGAGTCCCGTCAGGGTTTTAGTGAAGCTTTCTTT	CAISESRQGFSEAFF
.	TRBV11-2	.	TRBJ2-2	TGTGCCAGCAGCTTACCCCCGGGACCGAACACCGGGGAGCTGTTTTTT	CASSLPPGPNTGELFF
.	TRBV6-6	.	TRBJ2-7	TGTGCCAGCAGTCCCGGGTCCCGTAGGTACGAGCAGTACTTC	CASSPGSRRYEQYF
.	TRBV28	.	TRBJ2-1	TGTGCCAGCAGTTTAGCGGGTCCTTACAATGAGCAGTTCTTC	CASSLAGPYNEQFF
once	TRBV7-8	.	TRBJ2-5	TGTGCCAGCAGCTTAGTTTCTAGGGAGACCCAGTACTTC	CASSLVSRETQYF
.	TRBV9	TRBD1	TRBJ1-4	TGTGCCAGCAGCAAAAGGACAGGAGGAAACGAAAAACTGTTTTTT	CASSKRTGGNEKLFF
once	TRBV15	.	TRBJ2-1	TGTGCCACCAGCAGAGCCCCGACCTACAATGAGCAGTTCTTC	CATSRAPTYNEQFF
once	TRBV4-1	TRBD2	TRBJ2-5	TGCGCCAGCAGCCAAGAAGGGGGACTAGCGGGAGGTGAGACCCAGTACTTC	CASSQEGGLAGGETQYF
.	TRBV27	.	TRBJ2-4	TGTGCCAGCAGTTGGCACGGTACCTTGGGCAAAAACATTCAGTACTTC	CASSWHGTLGKNIQYF
.	TRBV2	.	TRBJ2-7	TGTGCCAGCAGTGAAAACCGGTACGAGCAGTACTTC	CASSENRYEQYF
.	TRBV5-1	TRBD1	TRBJ2-1	TGCGCCAGCAGCCCTGATTTAGGACAGGCCCACAATGAGCAGTTCTTC	CASSPDLGQAHNEQFF
.	TRBV9	TRBD2	TRBJ2-1	TGTGCCAGCAGCGTGACTAGCGGGGTCAATGAGCAGTTCTTC	CASSVTSGVNEQFF
.	TRBV7-8	TRBD1	TRBJ1-2	TGTGCCAGCAGCAGCAAGGACAGGGGTTGGTATGGCTACACCTTC	CASSSKDRGWYGYTF
.	TRBV6-5	TRBD2	TRBJ2-1	TGTGCCAGCACCCTAGCGGGAGGCAATGAGCAGTTCTTC	CASTLAGGNEQFF
.	TRBV6-6	.	TRBJ2-7	TGTGCCAGCAGCCGGTCCTACGAGCAGTACTTC	CASSRSYEQYF
.	TRBV28	.	TRBJ2-1	TGTGCCAGCAGTTCTCCGGTGGGGTTAAATGAGCAGTTCTTC	CASSSPVGLNEQFF
.	TRBV15	TRBD2	TRBJ2-2	TGTGCCACCAGCAGAGGGGCTAGCGGGCCCGGGACCGGGGAGCTGTTTTTT	CATSRGASGPGTGELFF
.	TRBV10-2	TRBD2	TRBJ2-7	TGCGCCAGCCGTCAGACTATAGCGGGAGGGCCTTACGAGCAGTACTTC	CASRQTIAGGPYEQYF
.	TRBV4-1	.	TRBJ1-4	TGCGCCAGCAGCCCACTCCCAGGGCACCTTGCAACTAATGAAAAACTGTTTTTT	CASSPLPGHLATNEKLFF
.	TRBV5-1	.	TRBJ1-2	TGCGCCAGCAGCGTGGGACCGTATGACTACACCTTC	CASSVGPYDYTF
once	TRBV11-2	.	TRBJ2-6	TGTGCCAGCAGCTTAGATGGCTTGTCTGGGGCCAACGTCCTGACTTTC	CASSLDGLSGANVLTF
.	TRBV6-1	TRBD2	TRBJ2-3	TGTGCCAGCAGTGATTGGGGGAGGGCCAGTGCGGTGGATACGCAGTATTTT	CASSDWGRASAVDTQYF
.	TRBV28	.	TRBJ2-7	TGTGCCAGCAGTTCCTACAGGGATGAGCAGTACTTC	CASSSYRDEQYF
.	TRBV9	TRBD2	TRBJ2-1	TGTGCCAGCAGCGTAGGAAGGACTAGCGGGAACTATGAGCAGTTCTTC	CASSVGRTSGNYEQFF
.	TRBV28	TRBD1	TRBJ1-2	TGTGCCAGCAGTTCTACGACAGGGACCTGGCTCGGGACCTTC	CASSSTTGTWLGTF
.	TRBV11-2	.	TRBJ1-2	TGTGCCAGCAGCGCGGGGGTCGGCTACACCTTC	CASSAGVGYTF
.	TRBV9	TRBD2	TRBJ2-3	TGTGCCAGCAGCGAAGGGTCCGGGAGGGTTGGAGATACGCAGTATTTT	CASSEGSGRVGDTQYF
.	TRBV27	.	TRBJ1-5	TGTGCCAGCAGGACCGGGGGGGCGAGTCAGCCCCAGCATTTT	CASRTGGASQPQHF
.	TRBV11-2	TRBD2	TRBJ2-1	TGTGCCAGCAGGCGTGTTAGCGGGAGGTACAATGAGCAGTTCTTC	CASRRVSGRYNEQFF
.	TRBV11-2	.	TRBJ2-5	TGTGCCAGCAGCTTAGCTAGAGAGACCCAGTACTTC	CASSLARETQYF
once	TRBV6-5	TRBD2	TRBJ2-6	TGTGCCAGCAGTTGGGGAGGGGATCCCGGGGCCAACGTCCTGACTTTC	CASSWGGDPGANVLTF